This T cell receptor beta chain was sequenced for a study of blood T cell repertoires in COVID-19. Study details: COVID-19 samples, acute and convalescent, were from the United States, Italy and Spain.

The protocol was immunoSEQ multiplex PCR, while the TCRdb copy is restricted to in-frame clones and leaves out a portion. This table holds about 80,000 clones, around 85% found once. The V gene's germline CDR1 is SGHTA and CDR2 FQGNSA. V lost 4 bases to trimming and J lost 4 bases; unmatched junction nucleotides: 5. The CDR3 is 16 amino acids. The chain employs TRBV7-2 and TRBJ2-7; 15 bases agree with TRBD2. Sequencing was carried out using peripheral blood. This receptor was taken from a man in his thirties or forties with acute or convalescent COVID-19. The CDR3 region has the DNA TGTGCCAGCAGCTATAGGACTAGCGGGAGGGCATACGAGCAGTACTTC. Its protein product is CASSYRTSGRAYEQYF.